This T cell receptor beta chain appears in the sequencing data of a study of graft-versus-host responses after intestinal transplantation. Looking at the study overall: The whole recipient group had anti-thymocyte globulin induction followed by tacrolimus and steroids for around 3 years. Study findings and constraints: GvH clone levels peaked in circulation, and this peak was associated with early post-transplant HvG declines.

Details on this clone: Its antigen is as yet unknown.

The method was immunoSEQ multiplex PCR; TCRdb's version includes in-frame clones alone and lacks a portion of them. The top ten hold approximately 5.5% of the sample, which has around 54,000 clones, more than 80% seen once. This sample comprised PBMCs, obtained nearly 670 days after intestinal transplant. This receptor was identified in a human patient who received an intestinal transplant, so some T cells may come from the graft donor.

This CDR3 reads CASSLTGGTEAFF. CDR3 DNA: TGTGCCAGCAGTCTGACAGGGGGCACTGAAGCTTTCTTT. This sequence joins TRBV6-4 and TRBJ1-1, with 9 positions matching TRBD1. J gave up 4 bases and V 5 bases, and 2 bases lay outside the gene matches. CDR1 and CDR2 (germline): MRHNA, SNTAGT. The CDR3 has 13 amino acids.